A single sample is the source of the 26 T cell receptor beta chains below, sequenced in a study of CD8+ T cells in alopecia areata. RNA extraction and reverse transcription yielded cDNA as sequencing template. Data came from immunoSEQ multiplex PCR; TCRdb stores just in-frame clones and leaves some out. Among some 150,000 clones listed, less than 65% were seen once. Sequencing used CD8+ T cells sorted from blood. Receptors originate from a human donor in good health.

The chain carries TRBV29-1 and TRBJ2-5; 12 bases fit TRBD1. The germline gives CDR1 SQVTM, CDR2 ANQGSEA. With V trimmed by 4 bases and J by 5 bases, 5 bases remained unmatched. The CDR3 is made up of 14 amino acids. CDR3 nucleotide sequence: TGCAGCGTTGCCGGGACAGGGGGCTGGGAGACCCAGTACTTC. This codes for CSVAGTGGWETQYF.

Only a few counts were recorded for this clone. The chain couples TRBV29-1 to TRBJ1-1; tentative D call: TRBD1 (5 bases). The CDR3 length is 13 residues. Germline lookup yields CDR1 SQVTM and CDR2 ANQGSEA. Trimming removed 4 bases at V and 5 bases at J, with 14 bases between. CDR3 region: CSVAEGASTEAFF. The CDR3 DNA follows: TGCAGCGTTGCTGAAGGGGCTAGTACTGAAGCTTTCTTT.

The rearrangement joins TRBV7-9 to TRBJ1-1; D remains unclear. V dropped 7 bases and J dropped 0 bases, with 6 bases sitting between them. Germline CDR1 SEHNR, CDR2 FQNEAQ (reference sequence). The CDR3 is 12 amino acids. This CDR3 reads CASNHMNTEAFF. The CDR3 DNA reads as TGTGCCAGCAACCACATGAACACTGAAGCTTTCTTT.

The CDR3 here is CASSLSGINGNEQFF. For the CDR3, the DNA is TGTGCCAGCAGCCTCAGCGGGATTAACGGCAATGAGCAGTTCTTC. The rearrangement links TRBV9 to TRBJ2-1, with 7 bases fitting TRBD2. The CDR3 extends over 15 amino acids. V gave up 4 bases and J gave up 6 bases; unmatched junction bases: 10. CDR1 and CDR2 (germline): SGDLS, YYNGEE.

V gene TRBV6-6 combines with J gene TRBJ2-2; D tentatively fits TRBD1 or TRBD2 (5 bases each). This CDR3 spans 16 amino acids. Looked up from germline, CDR1 is MNHNY and CDR2 is SVGAGI (reference sequence). Trimming left V 1 base short and J 0 bases short, with 9 bases between. The CDR3 spells CASSYLGPTNTGELFF. The CDR3 coding sequence is TGTGCCAGCAGTTACTTGGGACCGACGAACACCGGGGAGCTGTTTTTT.

V usage is TRBV6-1 and J usage is TRBJ2-1; 14 bases map to TRBD2. The CDR3 has 16 amino acids. Germline V lookup: CDR1 MNHNS, CDR2 SASEGT. V was pared by 4 bases and J by 3 bases, with 2 bases of the junction left unmatched. CDR3 coding DNA: TGTGCCAGCAGTGGGACTAGCGGGAGGATCTACAATGAGCAGTTCTTC. Its translation: CASSGTSGRIYNEQFF.

The J gene is TRBJ2-2, the V gene TRBV6-5; a possible D gene is TRBD2 (6 bases). The germline V and J ends were trimmed by 6 bases and 0 bases, with 8 bases remaining between them. Germline V gene sequence: CDR1 MNHEY, CDR2 SVGAGI. The CDR3 extends over 14 amino acids. The CDR3 DNA reads TGTGCCAGCAGGGGGACTTCGAACACCGGGGAGCTGTTTTTT. This gives the protein CASRGTSNTGELFF.

The genes are TRBV25-1 and TRBJ1-2; D is uncertain. This CDR3 is 15 amino acids long. Germline V lookup: CDR1 MGHDK, CDR2 SYGVNS. Trimming left V 1 base short and J 3 bases short, with 12 bases between. The CDR3 DNA follows: TGTGCCAGCAGTGAATCGGGCGGGAGTCACTATGGCTACACCTTC. Encoded protein: CASSESGGSHYGYTF.

V gene TRBV5-1 combines with J gene TRBJ2-7; 8 nucleotides line up with TRBD1. In germline, CDR1 is SGHRS, CDR2 YFSETQ. The J segment lost 6 bases and the V segment lost 4 bases, leaving 9 bases of the junction unmatched. The CDR3 covers 14 residues. The CDR3 protein is CASSRTGPGGEQYF. CDR3 nucleotides: TGCGCCAGCAGCCGGACAGGGCCAGGGGGCGAGCAGTACTTC.

This chain connects TRBV27 to TRBJ2-1; D is unclear. The CDR3 has 15 amino acids. Germline V CDR1 and CDR2: MNHEY, SMNVEV (reference sequence). V lost 5 bases and J 0 bases, leaving 11 bases between the germline ends. In nucleotides, the CDR3 is TGTGCCAGCAGTCTGACTCCTAGCTCCTACAATGAGCAGTTCTTC. Its protein is CASSLTPSSYNEQFF.

The chain recombines TRBV4-1 with TRBJ2-7; tentatively, D is TRBD1 (6 bases). The V gene lost 6 bases and the J gene lost 6 bases, with 18 bases spanning the gap. The CDR3 extends over 14 amino acids. Germline lookup yields CDR1 MGHRA and CDR2 YSYEKL. Written as DNA, the CDR3 is TGCGCCAGCAGTCTTAAAGGACAGATCTCCGAGCAGTACTTC. This gives the protein CASSLKGQISEQYF.

This clone was counted a few times. CDR3: CSAEGGGETQYF. The CDR3 bases are TGCAGCGCGGAAGGTGGGGGAGAGACCCAGTACTTC. The V and J genes are TRBV29-1 and TRBJ2-5, with D tentatively TRBD1 or TRBD2 (5 bases each). The germline V and J ends were trimmed by 7 bases and 4 bases, with 13 bases remaining between them. From germline, CDR1 is SQVTM and CDR2 ANQGSEA. The CDR3 totals 12 residues.

The chain couples TRBV14 to TRBJ2-1; possibly TRBD2 for D (6 bases). The CDR3 loop spans 15 amino acids. CDR1 is SGHDN, CDR2 FVKESK, per germline. Trimming removed 4 bases from V and 0 bases from J, with 10 bases in between. The CDR3 DNA reads TGTGCCAGCAGCCCCTACGGGAGCTCCTACAATGAGCAGTTCTTC. Translation gives CASSPYGSSYNEQFF.

The rearrangement links TRBV27 to TRBJ2-5; possibly TRBD2 for D (6 bases). Trimming removed 7 bases at V and 5 bases at J, with 20 bases between. Looked up from germline, CDR1 is MNHEY and CDR2 is SMNVEV (reference sequence). This CDR3 has 15 residues. In DNA, the CDR3 is TGTGCCAGCACCCCGCGGACGGGACGGGGGGAGACCCAGTACTTC. Amino acids: CASTPRTGRGETQYF.

In its sample, this clone was seen a few times. The rearrangement uses TRBV11-2 and TRBJ2-3, with 8 bases matching TRBD2. The germline gives CDR1 SGHAT, CDR2 FQNNGV. The CDR3 length is 15 residues. J lost 5 bases, V lost 11 bases, and 15 bases had no gene match. CDR3 sequence reads: CAGETPAGVGDTQYF. CDR3 bases: TGTGCCGGGGAGACCCCAGCGGGAGTAGGAGATACGCAGTATTTT. Complete variable domain (other parts from reference TRBV11-2 and TRBJ2-3): EAGVAQSPRYKIIEKRQSVAFWCNPISGHATLYWYQQILGQGPKLLIQFQNNGVVDDSQLPKDRFSAERLKGVDSTLKIQPAKLEDSAVYLCAGETPAGVGDTQYFGPGTRLTVL.

This clone showed up just once. J is TRBJ2-1 and V is TRBV7-9; 7 nucleotides align to TRBD1. The V and J ends lost 5 bases and 3 bases, in that order; junction bases with no gene match: 7. CDR1 SEHNR and CDR2 FQNEAQ come from the germline V gene (reference sequence). The CDR3 has 15 residues. The CDR3 DNA reads TGTGCCAGCAGCGTCACAGGGGAATTCTACAATGAGCAGTTCTTC. Protein sequence: CASSVTGEFYNEQFF.

This clone was recorded at least ten times. V and J are TRBV7-9 and TRBJ1-1, with TRBD1 matching over 9 bases. Per the germline V gene, CDR1 is SEHNR and CDR2 is FQNEAQ (reference sequence). Unmatched junction bases numbered 8, after V lost 5 bases and J lost 10 bases. This CDR3 has 13 amino acids. CDR3 region: CASSLPGQGGAFF. The DNA of the CDR3 is TGTGCCAGCAGCCTCCCGGGACAGGGCGGAGCTTTCTTT.

J is TRBJ1-2 and V is TRBV4-1; perhaps TRBD1 as D (6 bases). Trimming pared 0 bases from V and 1 base from J, leaving 9 bases between. Looked up from germline, CDR1 is MGHRA and CDR2 is YSYEKL. CDR3 length: 15 residues. The CDR3 DNA follows: TGCGCCAGCAGCCAAGAGACAGGCCTTAACTATGGCTACACCTTC. Translation: CASSQETGLNYGYTF.

V usage is TRBV13 and J usage is TRBJ2-1, with D tentatively TRBD2 (6 bases). V was cut by 6 bases and J by 9 bases, with 12 bases left in between. Germline CDR1 PRHDT, CDR2 FYEKMQ (reference sequence). The CDR3 is 12 amino acids. The CDR3 region is CASRIVSGEQFF. The CDR3 coding sequence is TGTGCCAGCAGAATCGTTAGCGGTGAGCAGTTCTTC.

The chain carries TRBV13 and TRBJ2-1; D unclear. This CDR3 is 15 amino acids long. CDR1 and CDR2 (germline): PRHDT, FYEKMQ (reference sequence). V was shortened by 4 bases and J by 3 bases, with 13 bases between the two germline ends. In nucleotides, the CDR3 is TGTGCCAGCAGCTCCCTCGTAGGCGTCTACAATGAGCAGTTCTTC. Protein sequence: CASSSLVGVYNEQFF.

The chain links TRBV5-1 to TRBJ2-5; a weak D match, TRBD2 (6 bases). With 0 bases removed from V and 2 bases from J, the gap between germline ends came to 8 bases. The CDR3 runs to 14 residues. In germline, CDR1 is SGHRS, CDR2 YFSETQ. CDR3 sequence: CASSLGDSQETQYF. DNA for the CDR3: TGCGCCAGCAGCTTGGGGGACTCTCAAGAGACCCAGTACTTC.

This clone appeared a few times. V and J are TRBV7-2 and TRBJ2-1; TRBD2 is a possible D gene (6 bases). Germline V gives CDR1 SGHTA, CDR2 FQGNSA. V lost 1 base, J lost 4 bases, and 17 bases lay in between. The CDR3 totals 17 residues. The CDR3 sequence is CASSLGFGGARYNEQFF. CDR3 DNA: TGTGCCAGCAGCTTAGGGTTCGGGGGAGCAAGGTACAATGAGCAGTTCTTC.

The chain has TRBV27 and TRBJ2-7; 8 bases agree with TRBD2. This CDR3 comprises 14 residues. V gave up 0 bases and J gave up 5 bases; unmatched junction bases: 3. Germline lookup yields CDR1 MNHEY and CDR2 SMNVEV (reference sequence). The CDR3 DNA reads as TGTGCCAGCAGTTTATCCCCAGCGGGAGACGAGCAGTACTTC. This gives the protein CASSLSPAGDEQYF.

V gene TRBV15 combines with J gene TRBJ2-7; 9 bases map to TRBD1. The CDR3 runs to 15 residues. Trimming took 4 bases from V and 5 from J; bases not matched to a gene: 9. Germline V gene data show CDR1 as LNHNV and CDR2 as YYDKDF (reference sequence). CDR3 sequence: CATSTGQGLFHEQYF. CDR3 bases: TGTGCCACCAGCACGGGACAGGGATTATTTCACGAGCAGTACTTC.

The V gene is TRBV28, the J gene TRBJ2-7; tentatively, D is TRBD2 (6 bases). The CDR3 contains 13 residues. The V end lost 8 bases, the J end lost 6 bases, and 17 bases lay between the germline ends. CDR1 MDHEN and CDR2 SYDVKM come from the germline V gene. The CDR3 sequence: CASLLSGRREQYF. Here the CDR3 DNA reads TGTGCCAGCCTCTTGTCTGGGAGGCGCGAGCAGTACTTC.

The chain combines TRBV10-3 with TRBJ2-7, with D tentatively TRBD1 (5 bases). The CDR3 runs to 14 residues. Germline CDR1 reads ENHRY; CDR2 reads SYGVKD. V lost 2 bases to trimming and J lost 2 bases, with 10 bases between them. The CDR3 DNA sequence: TGTGCCATCAGTGAGAAACAGGCGGCCTACGAGCAGTACTTC. Protein product: CAISEKQAAYEQYF.